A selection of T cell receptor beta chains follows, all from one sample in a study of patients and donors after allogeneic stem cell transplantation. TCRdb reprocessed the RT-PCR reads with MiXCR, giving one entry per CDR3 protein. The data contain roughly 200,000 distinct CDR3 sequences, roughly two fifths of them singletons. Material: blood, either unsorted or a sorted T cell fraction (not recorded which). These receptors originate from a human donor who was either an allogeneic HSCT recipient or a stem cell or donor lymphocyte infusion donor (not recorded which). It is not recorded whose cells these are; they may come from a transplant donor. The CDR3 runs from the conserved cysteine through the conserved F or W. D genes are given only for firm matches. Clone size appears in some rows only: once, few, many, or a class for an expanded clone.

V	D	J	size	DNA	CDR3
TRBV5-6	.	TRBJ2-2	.	TGTGCCAGCAGCCCGACGGACGGGTTCACCGGGGAGCTGTTTTTT	CASSPTDGFTGELFF
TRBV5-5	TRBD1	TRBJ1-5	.	TGTGCCAGCAGCTTGGCGACAGGGGGGAATCAGCCCCAGCATTTT	CASSLATGGNQPQHF
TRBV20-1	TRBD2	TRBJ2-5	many	TGCAGTGCTCTCCGGACTAGCGGCCAAGAGACCCAGTACTTC	CSALRTSGQETQYF
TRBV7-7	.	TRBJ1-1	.	TGTGCCAGCAGCCTACTAACAGCGACGAACACTGAAGCTTTCTTT	CASSLLTATNTEAFF
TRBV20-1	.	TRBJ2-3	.	TGCAGTGCACCGACAGGAGATACGCAGTATTTT	CSAPTGDTQYF
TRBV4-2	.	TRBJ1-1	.	TGTGCCAGCAGCCAAGACGGCATTAGCCCTGAAGCTTTCTTT	CASSQDGISPEAFF
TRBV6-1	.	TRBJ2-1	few	TGTGCCAGCAGTGATCCCCAGGATATCAATGAGCAGTTCTTC	CASSDPQDINEQFF
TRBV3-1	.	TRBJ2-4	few	TGTGCCAGCAGCCAATTTGGCAAAAACATTCAGTACTTC	CASSQFGKNIQYF
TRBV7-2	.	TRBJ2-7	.	TGTGCCAGCAGCCCAGTGGCGGATTACGAGCAGTACTTC	CASSPVADYEQYF
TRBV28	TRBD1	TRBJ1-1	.	TGTGCCAGCAGTTTATTTCCAGGGGGCAACACTGAAGCTTTCTTT	CASSLFPGGNTEAFF
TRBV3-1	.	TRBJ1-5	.	TGTGCCAGCGGCCAGGGGCCCATCAATCAGCCCCAGCATTTT	CASGQGPINQPQHF
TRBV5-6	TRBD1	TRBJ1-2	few	TGTGCCAGCAATTCCGGGACAGGTTTTCTCTATGGCTACACCTTC	CASNSGTGFLYGYTF
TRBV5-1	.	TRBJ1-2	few	TGCGCCAGCAGCTTGGTATCAGGAGGCGGCTACACCTTC	CASSLVSGGGYTF
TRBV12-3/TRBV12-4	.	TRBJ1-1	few	TGTGCCAGCAGGTTTAAATATACCACTGAAGCTTTCTTT	CASRFKYTTEAFF
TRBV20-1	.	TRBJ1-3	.	TGCAGTGCTAGAGATGCGCAAGGAGGTGGAAACACCATATATTTT	CSARDAQGGGNTIYF
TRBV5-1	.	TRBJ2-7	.	TGCGCCAGCAGATCCGGGGCTTCCTCCTACGAGCAGTACTTC	CASRSGASSYEQYF
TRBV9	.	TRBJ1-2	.	TGTGCCAGCAGCGCAGCGAGTGGTCGAGGCTATGGCTACACCTTC	CASSAASGRGYGYTF
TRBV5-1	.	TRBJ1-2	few	TGCGCCAGCAGCTTGGACAGAGGCTACACCTTC	CASSLDRGYTF
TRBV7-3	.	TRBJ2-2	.	TGTGCCAGCAGCTTAACTTCCTCGAACACCGGGGAGCTGTTTTTT	CASSLTSSNTGELFF
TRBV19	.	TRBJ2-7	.	TGTGCCAGTAGTATTGGAGGGGAAAGCTCCTACGAGCAGTACTTC	CASSIGGESSYEQYF
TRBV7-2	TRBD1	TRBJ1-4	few	TGTGCCAGCAGCTTAAGTAGGGGGCCTGAAAAACTGTTTTTT	CASSLSRGPEKLFF
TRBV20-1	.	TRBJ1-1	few	TGCAGTGCCCTCCCGGGGGGGGTGAACACTGAAGCTTTCTTT	CSALPGGVNTEAFF
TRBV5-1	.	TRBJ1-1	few	TGTGCCAGCAGTTTCGGGGGGATGAACACTGAAGCTTTCTTT	CASSFGGMNTEAFF
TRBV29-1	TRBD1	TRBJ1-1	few	TGCAGCTTCAGGGGGCTGGAAACTGAAGCTTTCTTT	CSFRGLETEAFF
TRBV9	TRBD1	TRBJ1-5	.	TGTGCCAGCAGCCCAGAGGGACAGAATCAGCCCCAGCATTTT	CASSPEGQNQPQHF
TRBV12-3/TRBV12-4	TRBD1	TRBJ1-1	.	TGTGCCAGCAGTTTTTGGACAGGGGGCTTGAACACTGAAGCTTTCTTT	CASSFWTGGLNTEAFF
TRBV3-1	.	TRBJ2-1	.	TGTGCCAGCAGCCTTCGCGGGACAGCGCCGAATGAGCAGTTCTTC	CASSLRGTAPNEQFF
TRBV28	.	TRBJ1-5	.	TGTGCCAGCAGTAATAGGGGCCTTTATAGCAATCAGCCCCAGCATTTT	CASSNRGLYSNQPQHF
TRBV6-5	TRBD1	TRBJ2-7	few	TGTGCCAGCAGTTACGCCGGGACAGGGAAATACGAGCAGTACTTC	CASSYAGTGKYEQYF
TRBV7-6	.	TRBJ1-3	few	TGTGCCAGCAGCTCGCGACTCCACCCGGGAAACACCATATATTTT	CASSSRLHPGNTIYF
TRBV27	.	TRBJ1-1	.	TGTGCCAGCAGGTCTCGAGGGGCGAACACTGAAGCTTTCTTT	CASRSRGANTEAFF
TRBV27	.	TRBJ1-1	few	TGTGCCAGCAAGAGGGTGACGGACACTGAAGCTTTCTTT	CASKRVTDTEAFF
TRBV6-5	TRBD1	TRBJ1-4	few	TGTGCCAGCAGTCCCGGGACAGGGGGCTCTGGTGAAAAACTGTTTTTT	CASSPGTGGSGEKLFF
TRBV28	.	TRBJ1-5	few	TGTGCCAGCAGTCGGGGGGGACGGGAAAATCAGCCCCAGCATTTT	CASSRGGRENQPQHF
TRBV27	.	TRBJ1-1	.	TGTGCCAGCAGGTTTCTCACAGGGAGCCCTGAAGCTTTCTTT	CASRFLTGSPEAFF
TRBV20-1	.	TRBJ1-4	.	TGCAGTGCTCCAGGGGCTACTAATGAAAAACTGTTTTTT	CSAPGATNEKLFF